This TCR beta chain was captured in a study of blood T cell repertoires in COVID-19. Overall study: PBMCs, B-cell-depleted T cells, or T cells provided the cDNA or gDNA that made up the material.

CDR3 length equals 16 residues. J was trimmed by 0 bases and V by 2 bases; bases with no gene match: 3. Germline loops: CDR1 KGHSH, CDR2 LQKENI. Per the authors' pipeline: The assay estimated nucleated cells by amplifying reference gene primers. Generated by immunoSEQ multiplex PCR, the TCRdb table keeps only in-frame clones and is missing some. V and J calls plus clone size are reproduced from that table; the DNA served to infer D and trimming. The sample lists over 400,000 clones; roughly 91% were seen once. Material: peripheral blood. J is TRBJ1-3 and V is TRBV18, with 8 bases fitting TRBD1. This clonotype originated in a woman in her forties or fifties with COVID-19, enrolled during active disease. In DNA form, the CDR3 reads TGTGCCAGCTCACCAACAGGGGGGTACTCTGGAAACACCATATATTTT. Its translation is CASSPTGGYSGNTIYF.